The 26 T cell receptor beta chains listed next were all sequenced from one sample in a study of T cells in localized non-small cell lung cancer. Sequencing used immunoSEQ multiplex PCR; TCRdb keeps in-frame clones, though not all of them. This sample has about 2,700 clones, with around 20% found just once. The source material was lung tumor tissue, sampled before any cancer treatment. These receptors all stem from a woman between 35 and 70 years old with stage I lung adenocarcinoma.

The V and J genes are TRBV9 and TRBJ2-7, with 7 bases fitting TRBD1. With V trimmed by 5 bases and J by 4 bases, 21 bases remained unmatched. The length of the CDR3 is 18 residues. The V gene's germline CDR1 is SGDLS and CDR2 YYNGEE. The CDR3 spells CASSGAQGSLLGSYEQYF. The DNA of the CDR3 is TGTGCCAGCAGTGGGGCACAGGGGTCCCTATTAGGGAGTTACGAGCAGTACTTC.

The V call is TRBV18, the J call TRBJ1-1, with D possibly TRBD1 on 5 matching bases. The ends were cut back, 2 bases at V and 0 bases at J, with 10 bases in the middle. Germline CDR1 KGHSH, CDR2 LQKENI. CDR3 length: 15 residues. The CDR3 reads CASSPSGTVNTEAFF. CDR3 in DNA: TGTGCCAGCTCACCATCCGGGACGGTGAACACTGAAGCTTTCTTT.

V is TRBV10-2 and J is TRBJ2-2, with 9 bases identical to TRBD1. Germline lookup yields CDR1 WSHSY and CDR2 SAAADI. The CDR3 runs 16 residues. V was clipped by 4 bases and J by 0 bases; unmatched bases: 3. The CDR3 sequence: CASSGGTGSNTGELFF. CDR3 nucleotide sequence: TGCGCCAGCAGTGGGGGGACAGGGTCGAACACCGGGGAGCTGTTTTTT.

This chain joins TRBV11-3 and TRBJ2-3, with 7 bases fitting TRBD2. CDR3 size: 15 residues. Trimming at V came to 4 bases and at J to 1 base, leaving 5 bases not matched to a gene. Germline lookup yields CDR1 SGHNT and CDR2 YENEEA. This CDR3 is CASSSGTIRTDTQYF. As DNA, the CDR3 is TGTGCCAGCAGCTCGGGGACTATTCGCACAGATACGCAGTATTTT.

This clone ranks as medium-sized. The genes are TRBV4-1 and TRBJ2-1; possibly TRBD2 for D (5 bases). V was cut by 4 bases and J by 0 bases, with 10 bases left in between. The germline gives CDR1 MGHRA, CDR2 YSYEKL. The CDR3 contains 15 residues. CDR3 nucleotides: TGCGCCAGCAGCCGAAGTGGGAGCTCCTACAATGAGCAGTTCTTC. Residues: CASSRSGSSYNEQFF.

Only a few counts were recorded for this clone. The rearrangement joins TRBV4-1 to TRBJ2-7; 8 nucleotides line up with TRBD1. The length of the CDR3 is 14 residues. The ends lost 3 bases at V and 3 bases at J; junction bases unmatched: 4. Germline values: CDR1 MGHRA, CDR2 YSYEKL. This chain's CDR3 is CASSHRTGSYEQYF. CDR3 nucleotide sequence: TGCGCCAGCAGCCACCGGACAGGGAGCTACGAGCAGTACTTC.

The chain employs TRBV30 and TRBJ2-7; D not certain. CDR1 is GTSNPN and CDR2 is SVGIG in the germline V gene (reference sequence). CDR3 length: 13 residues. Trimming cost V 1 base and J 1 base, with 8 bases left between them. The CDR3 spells CAWSDETSYEQYF. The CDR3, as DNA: TGTGCCTGGAGTGACGAGACGTCCTACGAGCAGTACTTC.

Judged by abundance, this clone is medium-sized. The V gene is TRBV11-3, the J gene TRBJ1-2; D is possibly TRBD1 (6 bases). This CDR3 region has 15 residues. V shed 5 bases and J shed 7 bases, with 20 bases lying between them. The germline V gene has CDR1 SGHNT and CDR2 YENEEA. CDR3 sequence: CASSAGQPGQSGYTF. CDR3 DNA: TGTGCCAGCAGCGCAGGACAGCCCGGTCAAAGTGGCTACACCTTC.

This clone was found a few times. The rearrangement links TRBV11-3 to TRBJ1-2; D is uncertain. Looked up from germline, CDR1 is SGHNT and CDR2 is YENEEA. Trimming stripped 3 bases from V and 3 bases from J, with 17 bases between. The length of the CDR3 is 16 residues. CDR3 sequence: CASSLVLGRAYYGYTF. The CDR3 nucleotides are TGTGCCAGCAGCTTGGTGCTCGGCCGAGCCTACTATGGCTACACCTTC.

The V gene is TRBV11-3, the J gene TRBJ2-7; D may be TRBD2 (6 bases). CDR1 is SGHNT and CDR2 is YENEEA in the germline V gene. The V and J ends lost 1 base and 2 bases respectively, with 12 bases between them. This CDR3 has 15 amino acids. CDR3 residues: CASSLVGGKAYEQYF. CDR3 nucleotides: TGTGCCAGCAGCTTAGTCGGGGGTAAGGCCTACGAGCAGTACTTC.

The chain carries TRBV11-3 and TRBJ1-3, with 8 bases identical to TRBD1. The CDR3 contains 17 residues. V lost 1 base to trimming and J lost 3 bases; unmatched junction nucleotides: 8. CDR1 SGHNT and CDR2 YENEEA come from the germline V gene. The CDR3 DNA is TGTGCCAGCAGCTTAGGAGTACCAGGGGGCTTTGGAAACACCATATATTTT. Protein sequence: CASSLGVPGGFGNTIYF.

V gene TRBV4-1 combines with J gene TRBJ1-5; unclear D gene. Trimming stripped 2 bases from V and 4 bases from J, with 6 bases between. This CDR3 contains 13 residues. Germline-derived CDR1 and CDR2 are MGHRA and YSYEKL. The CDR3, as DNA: TGCGCCAGCAGCCAAACGAGGAATCAGCCCCAGCATTTT. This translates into CASSQTRNQPQHF.

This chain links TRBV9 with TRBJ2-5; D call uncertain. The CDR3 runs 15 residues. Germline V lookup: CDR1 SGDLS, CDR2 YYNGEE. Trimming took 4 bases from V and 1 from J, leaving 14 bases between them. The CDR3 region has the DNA TGTGCCAGCAGCCCCTCCCCGGGTGCCCAAGAGACCCAGTACTTC. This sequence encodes CASSPSPGAQETQYF.

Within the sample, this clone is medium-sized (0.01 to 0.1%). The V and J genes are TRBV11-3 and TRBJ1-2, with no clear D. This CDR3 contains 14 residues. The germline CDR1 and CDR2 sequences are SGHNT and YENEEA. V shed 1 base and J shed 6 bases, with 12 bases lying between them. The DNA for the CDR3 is TGTGCCAGCAGCTTAGTAGGGCCACTAAATGGCTACACCTTC. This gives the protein CASSLVGPLNGYTF.

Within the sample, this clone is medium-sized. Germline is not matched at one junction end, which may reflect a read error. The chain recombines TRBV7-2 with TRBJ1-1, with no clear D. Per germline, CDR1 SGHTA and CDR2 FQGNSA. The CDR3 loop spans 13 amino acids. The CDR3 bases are TGTGCTAGCAGCGCGACGTTGAACACTGAAGCTTTCTTT. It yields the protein CASSATLNTEAFF.

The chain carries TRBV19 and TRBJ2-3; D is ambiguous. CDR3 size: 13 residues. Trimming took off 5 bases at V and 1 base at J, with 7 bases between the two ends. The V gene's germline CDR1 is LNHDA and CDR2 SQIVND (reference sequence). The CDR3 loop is CASSGPGTDTQYF. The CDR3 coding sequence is TGTGCCAGTAGTGGGCCGGGCACAGATACGCAGTATTTT.

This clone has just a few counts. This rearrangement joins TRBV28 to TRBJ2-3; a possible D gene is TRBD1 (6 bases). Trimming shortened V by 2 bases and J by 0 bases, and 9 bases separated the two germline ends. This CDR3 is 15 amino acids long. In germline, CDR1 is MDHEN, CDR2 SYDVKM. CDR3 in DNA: TGTGCCAGCAGTTTAGGGGGCCAAAGCACAGATACGCAGTATTTT. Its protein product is CASSLGGQSTDTQYF.

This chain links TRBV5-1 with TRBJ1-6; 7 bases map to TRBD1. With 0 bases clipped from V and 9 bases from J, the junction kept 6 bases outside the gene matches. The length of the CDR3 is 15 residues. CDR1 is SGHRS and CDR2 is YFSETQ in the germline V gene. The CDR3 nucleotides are TGCGCCAGCAGCTTGGTGGTGACAGGGCTTTCACCCCTCCACTTT. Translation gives CASSLVVTGLSPLHF.

This chain's CDR3 is CATSRGGTGTNYGYTF. The CDR3 bases are TGTGCCACCAGCAGAGGTGGGACAGGAACGAACTATGGCTACACCTTC. This rearrangement joins TRBV15 to TRBJ1-2; TRBD1 matches 8 bases. Germline assignment: CDR1 LNHNV and CDR2 YYDKDF (reference sequence). V lost 1 base, J lost 2 bases, and 6 bases stayed unmatched. This CDR3 is 16 amino acids long.

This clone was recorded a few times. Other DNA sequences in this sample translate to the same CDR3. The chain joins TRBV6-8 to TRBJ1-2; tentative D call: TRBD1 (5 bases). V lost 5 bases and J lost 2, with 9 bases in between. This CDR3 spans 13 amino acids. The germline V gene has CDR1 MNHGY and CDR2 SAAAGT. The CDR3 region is CASSTGLNYGYTF. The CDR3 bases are TGTGCCAGCAGTACGGGACTGAACTATGGCTACACCTTC.

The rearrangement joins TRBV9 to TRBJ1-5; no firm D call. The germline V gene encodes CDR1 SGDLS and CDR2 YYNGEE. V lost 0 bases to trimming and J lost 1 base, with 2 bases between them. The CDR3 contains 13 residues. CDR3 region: CASSVGSNQPQHF. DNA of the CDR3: TGTGCCAGCAGCGTAGGAAGCAATCAGCCCCAGCATTTT.

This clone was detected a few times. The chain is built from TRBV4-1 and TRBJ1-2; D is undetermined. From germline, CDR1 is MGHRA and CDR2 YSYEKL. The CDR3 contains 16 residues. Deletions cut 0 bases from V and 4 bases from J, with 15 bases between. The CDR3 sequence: CASSQDYGLRGYGYTF. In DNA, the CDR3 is TGCGCCAGCAGCCAAGATTACGGTCTAAGAGGCTATGGCTACACCTTC.

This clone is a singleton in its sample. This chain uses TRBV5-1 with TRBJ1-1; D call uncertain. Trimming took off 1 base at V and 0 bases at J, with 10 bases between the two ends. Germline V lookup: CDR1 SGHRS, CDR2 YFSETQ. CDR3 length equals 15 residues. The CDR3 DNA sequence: TGCGCCAGCAGCTTGCTACCGGGGATGAACACTGAAGCTTTCTTT. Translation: CASSLLPGMNTEAFF.

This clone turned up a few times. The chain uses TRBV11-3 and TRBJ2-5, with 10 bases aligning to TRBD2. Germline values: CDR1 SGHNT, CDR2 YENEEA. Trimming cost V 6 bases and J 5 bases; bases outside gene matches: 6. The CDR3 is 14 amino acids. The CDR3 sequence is CASRILAGTETQYF. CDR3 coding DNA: TGTGCCAGCAGAATACTAGCGGGGACGGAGACCCAGTACTTC.

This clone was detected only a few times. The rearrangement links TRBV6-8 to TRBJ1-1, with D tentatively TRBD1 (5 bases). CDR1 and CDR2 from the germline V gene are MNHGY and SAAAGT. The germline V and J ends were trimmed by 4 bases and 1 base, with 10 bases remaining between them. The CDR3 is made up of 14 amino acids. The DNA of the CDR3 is TGTGCCAGCAGTTCCGGGACGGCGAACACTGAAGCTTTCTTT. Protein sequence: CASSSGTANTEAFF.

The CDR3 DNA follows: TGTGCCAGCAGCTTTGACGCGGGGAGCTCCTATAATTCACCCCTCCACTTT. This encodes CASSFDAGSSYNSPLHF. The V and J genes are TRBV11-3 and TRBJ1-6; D is uncertain. The V gene's germline CDR1 is SGHNT and CDR2 YENEEA. The CDR3 totals 17 residues. Trimming took off 3 bases at V and 0 bases at J, with 12 bases between the two ends. Combining the CDR3 with reference TRBV11-3 and TRBJ1-6 gives the whole variable domain EAGVVQSPRYKIIEKKQPVAFWCNPISGHNTLYWYLQNLGQGPELLIRYENEEAVDDSQLPKDRFSAERLKGVDSTLKIQPAELGDSAVYLCASSFDAGSSYNSPLHFGNGTRLTVT.